Detailed here is one T cell receptor beta chain. The trim removed 10 bases at V and 1 base at J, leaving 12 bases unmatched. The length of the CDR3 is 15 residues. CDR1 is LNHNV and CDR2 is YYDKDF in the germline V gene (reference sequence). The sample originates from a study of CD8 T cells in Susac syndrome. Study as a whole: Blood was drawn from patients with Susac syndrome. At that point, they were therapy-naive, on corticosteroids, or on intravenous immunoglobulin alone.

Random hexamers were used to reverse transcribe the RNA input (about 0.45 to 1 ug). TCRdb reprocessed the immunoSEQ multiplex PCR reads via MiXCR and lists one record per CDR3 protein. This repertoire shows 200,000 to 300,000 distinct CDR3 sequences, 90% to 96% found once; its top ten account for about 0.095%. This TCR was recovered from a human donor with Susac syndrome. The rearrangement uses TRBV15 and TRBJ2-5; TRBD2 aligns across 7 bases. Sequenced sample: CD4+ T cells from PBMCs. The CDR3 is CAIEPAGVPQETQYF. The DNA of the CDR3 is TGTGCCATTGAGCCTGCGGGAGTACCCCAAGAGACCCAGTACTTC.